This T cell receptor beta chain is drawn from a study of beta chain features in type 1 diabetes. Study-level results: TCRB CDR3s from Type 1 diabetes patients were moderately but significantly shorter in all four CD4+ subsets.

As regards this clone: The antigen is not known.

What was sequenced were expressed TCRB transcripts, since all of the isolated RNA had been reverse transcribed. Only in-frame clones appear in the TCRdb table, and some are missing; sequencing was by immunoSEQ multiplex PCR. Among a few hundred thousand clones listed, approximately 10% were seen once. The source of this sequence is a man aged 25-45 years with type 1 diabetes. The sequencing input was naive CD4+ T cells from blood.

The CDR3 nucleotides are TGTGCCAGCTCACCACGCGGTTATGAGCAGTTCTTC. It specifies CASSPRGYEQFF. The chain employs TRBV18 and TRBJ2-1, with D unresolved. V dropped 1 base and J dropped 8 bases, with 6 bases sitting between them. The germline V gene encodes CDR1 KGHSH and CDR2 LQKENI. The CDR3 totals 12 residues.